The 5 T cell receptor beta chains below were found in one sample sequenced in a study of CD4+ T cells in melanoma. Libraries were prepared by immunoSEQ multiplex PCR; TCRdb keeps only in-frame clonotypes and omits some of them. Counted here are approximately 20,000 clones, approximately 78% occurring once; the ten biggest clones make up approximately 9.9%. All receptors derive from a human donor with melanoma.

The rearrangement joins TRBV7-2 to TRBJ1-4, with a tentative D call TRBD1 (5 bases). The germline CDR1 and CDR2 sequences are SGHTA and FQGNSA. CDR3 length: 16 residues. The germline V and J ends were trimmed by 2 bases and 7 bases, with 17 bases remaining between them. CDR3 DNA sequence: TGTGCCAGCAGCTTAAGGGCGGGGGGGGTTGGTGAAAAACTGTTTTTT. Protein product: CASSLRAGGVGEKLFF.

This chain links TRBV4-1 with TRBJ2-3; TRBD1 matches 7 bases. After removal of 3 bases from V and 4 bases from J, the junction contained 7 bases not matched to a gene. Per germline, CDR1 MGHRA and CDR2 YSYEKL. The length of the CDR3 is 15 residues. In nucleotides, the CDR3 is TGCGCCAGCAGCCACCTAGACAGGGACGCAGATACGCAGTATTTT. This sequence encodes CASSHLDRDADTQYF.

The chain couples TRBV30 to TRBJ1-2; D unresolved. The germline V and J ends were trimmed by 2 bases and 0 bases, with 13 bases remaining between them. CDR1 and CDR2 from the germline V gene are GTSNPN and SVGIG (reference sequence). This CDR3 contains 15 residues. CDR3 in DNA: TGTGCCTGGAGTTCTCCGGTCAGAGCTAACTATGGCTACACCTTC. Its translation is CAWSSPVRANYGYTF.

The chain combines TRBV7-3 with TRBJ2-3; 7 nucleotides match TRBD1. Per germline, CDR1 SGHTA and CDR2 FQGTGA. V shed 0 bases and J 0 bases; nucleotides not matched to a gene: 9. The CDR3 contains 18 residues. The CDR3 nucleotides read TGTGCCAGCAGCTTAACGCCGGACAGGCCGTTAAGCACAGATACGCAGTATTTT. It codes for CASSLTPDRPLSTDTQYF.

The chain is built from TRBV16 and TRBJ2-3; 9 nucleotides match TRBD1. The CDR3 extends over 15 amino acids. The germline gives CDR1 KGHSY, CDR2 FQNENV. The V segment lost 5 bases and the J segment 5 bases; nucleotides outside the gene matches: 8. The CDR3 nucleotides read TGTGCCAGCAGCTTCACAGGGGGCGGAGGAGATACGCAGTATTTT. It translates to CASSFTGGGGDTQYF.